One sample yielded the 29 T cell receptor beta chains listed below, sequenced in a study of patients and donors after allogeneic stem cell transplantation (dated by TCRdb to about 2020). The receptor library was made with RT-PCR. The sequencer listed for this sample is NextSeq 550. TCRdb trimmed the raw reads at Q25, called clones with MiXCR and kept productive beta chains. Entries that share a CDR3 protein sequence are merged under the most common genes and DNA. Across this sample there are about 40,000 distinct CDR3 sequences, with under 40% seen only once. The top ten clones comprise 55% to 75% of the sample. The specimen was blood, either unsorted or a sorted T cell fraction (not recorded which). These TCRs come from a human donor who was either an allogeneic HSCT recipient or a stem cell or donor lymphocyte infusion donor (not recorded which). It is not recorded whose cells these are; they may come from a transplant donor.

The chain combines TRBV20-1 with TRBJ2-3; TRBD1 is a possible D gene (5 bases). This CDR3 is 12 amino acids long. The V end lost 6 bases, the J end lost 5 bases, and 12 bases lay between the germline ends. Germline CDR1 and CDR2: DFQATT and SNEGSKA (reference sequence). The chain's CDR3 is CSALPRVDTQYF. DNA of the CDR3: TGCAGTGCCCTCCCCAGGGTAGATACGCAGTATTTT.

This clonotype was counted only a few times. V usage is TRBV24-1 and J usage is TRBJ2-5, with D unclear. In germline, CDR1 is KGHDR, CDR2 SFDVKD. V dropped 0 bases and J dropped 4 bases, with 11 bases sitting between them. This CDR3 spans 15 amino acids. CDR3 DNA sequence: TGTGCCACCAGTGATTTGAAGGGTGTGCGAGAGACCCAGTACTTC. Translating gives CATSDLKGVRETQYF.

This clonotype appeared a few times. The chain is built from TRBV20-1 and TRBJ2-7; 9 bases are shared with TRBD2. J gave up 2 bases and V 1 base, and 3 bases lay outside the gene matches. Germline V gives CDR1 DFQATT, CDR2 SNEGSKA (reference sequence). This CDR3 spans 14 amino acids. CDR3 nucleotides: TGCAGTGCTAGAGGCTCTAGCGGGACCTACGAGCAGTACTTC. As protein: CSARGSSGTYEQYF.

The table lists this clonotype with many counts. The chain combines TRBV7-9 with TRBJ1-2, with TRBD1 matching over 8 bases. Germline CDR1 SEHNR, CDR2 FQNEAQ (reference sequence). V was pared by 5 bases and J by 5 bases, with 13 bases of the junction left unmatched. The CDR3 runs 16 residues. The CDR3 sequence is CASSTYAGTGSYGYTF. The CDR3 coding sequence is TGTGCCAGCAGCACTTACGCCGGGACAGGCTCATATGGCTACACCTTC. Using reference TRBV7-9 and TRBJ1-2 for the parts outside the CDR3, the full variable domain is DTGVSQNPRHKITKRGQNVTFRCDPISEHNRLYWYRQTLGQGPEFLTYFQNEAQLEKSRLLSDRFSAERPKGSFSTLEIQRTEQGDSAMYLCASSTYAGTGSYGYTFGSGTRLTVV.

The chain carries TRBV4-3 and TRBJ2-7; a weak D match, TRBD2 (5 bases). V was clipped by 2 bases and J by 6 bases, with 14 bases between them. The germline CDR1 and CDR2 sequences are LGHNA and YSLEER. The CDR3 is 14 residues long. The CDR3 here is CASSQTRPFPEQYF. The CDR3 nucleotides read TGCGCCAGCAGCCAAACTAGACCGTTCCCCGAGCAGTACTTC.

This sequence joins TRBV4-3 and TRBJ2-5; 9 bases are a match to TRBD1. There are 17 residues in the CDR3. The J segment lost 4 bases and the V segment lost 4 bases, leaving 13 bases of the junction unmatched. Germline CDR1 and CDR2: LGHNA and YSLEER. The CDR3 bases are TGCGCCAGCAGCCTAAACATCCCGGGACAGGGAAGAGAGACCCAGTACTTC. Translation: CASSLNIPGQGRETQYF.

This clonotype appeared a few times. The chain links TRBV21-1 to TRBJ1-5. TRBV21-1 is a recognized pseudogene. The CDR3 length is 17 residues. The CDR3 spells CASSKEKETLSNQPQHF. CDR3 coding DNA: TGTGCCAGCAGCAAAGAAAAAGAGACACTTAGCAATCAGCCCCAGCATTTT.

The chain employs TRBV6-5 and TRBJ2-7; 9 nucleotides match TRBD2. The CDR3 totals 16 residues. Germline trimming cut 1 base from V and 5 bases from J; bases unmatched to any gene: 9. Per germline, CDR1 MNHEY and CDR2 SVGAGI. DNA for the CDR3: TGTGCCAGCAGTTACTTATTTCGCGGGAGGGAGCACGAGCAGTACTTC. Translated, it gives CASSYLFRGREHEQYF.

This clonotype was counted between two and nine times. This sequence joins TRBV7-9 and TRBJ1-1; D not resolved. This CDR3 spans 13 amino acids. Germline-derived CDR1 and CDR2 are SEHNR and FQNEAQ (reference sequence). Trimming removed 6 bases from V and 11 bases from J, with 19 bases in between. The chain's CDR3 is CASRNPGSQEAFF. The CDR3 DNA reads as TGTGCCAGCAGGAATCCGGGCTCCCAGGAGGCTTTCTTT. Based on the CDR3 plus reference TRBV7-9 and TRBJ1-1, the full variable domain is DTGVSQNPRHKITKRGQNVTFRCDPISEHNRLYWYRQTLGQGPEFLTYFQNEAQLEKSRLLSDRFSAERPKGSFSTLEIQRTEQGDSAMYLCASRNPGSQEAFFGQGTRLTVV.

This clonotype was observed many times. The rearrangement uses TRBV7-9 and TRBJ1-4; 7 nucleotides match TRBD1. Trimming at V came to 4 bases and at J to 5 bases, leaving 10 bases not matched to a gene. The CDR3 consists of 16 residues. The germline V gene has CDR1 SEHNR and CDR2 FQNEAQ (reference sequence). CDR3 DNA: TGTGCCAGCAGCTCCCGGACGGGACAGAGGAATGAAAAACTGTTTTTT. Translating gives CASSSRTGQRNEKLFF.

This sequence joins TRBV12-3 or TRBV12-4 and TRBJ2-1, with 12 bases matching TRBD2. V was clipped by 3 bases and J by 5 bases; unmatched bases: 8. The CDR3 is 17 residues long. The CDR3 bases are TGTGCCAGCAGTTTCCCCCTAGCGGGAGGGCGACACAATGAGCAGTTCTTC. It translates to CASSFPLAGGRHNEQFF.

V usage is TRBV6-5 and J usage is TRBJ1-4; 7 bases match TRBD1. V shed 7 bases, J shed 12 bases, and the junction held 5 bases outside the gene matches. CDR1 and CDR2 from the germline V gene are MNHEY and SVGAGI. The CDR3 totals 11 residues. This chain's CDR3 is CASTHRGELFF. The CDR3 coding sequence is TGTGCCAGCACCCACAGGGGAGAACTGTTTTTT.

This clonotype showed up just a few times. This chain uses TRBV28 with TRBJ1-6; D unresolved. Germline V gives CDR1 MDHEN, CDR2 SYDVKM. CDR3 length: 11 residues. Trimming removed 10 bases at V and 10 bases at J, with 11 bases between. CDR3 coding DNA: TGTGCCACCTTCAGAGGGTCACCCCTCCACTTT. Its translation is CATFRGSPLHF.

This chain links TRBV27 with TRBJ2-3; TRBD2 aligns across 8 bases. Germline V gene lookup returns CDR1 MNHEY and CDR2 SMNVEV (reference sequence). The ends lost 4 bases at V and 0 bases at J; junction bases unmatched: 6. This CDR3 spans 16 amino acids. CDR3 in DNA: TGTGCCAGCAGTTCAGGACTAGCTGCTAGCACAGATACGCAGTATTTT. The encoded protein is CASSSGLAASTDTQYF.

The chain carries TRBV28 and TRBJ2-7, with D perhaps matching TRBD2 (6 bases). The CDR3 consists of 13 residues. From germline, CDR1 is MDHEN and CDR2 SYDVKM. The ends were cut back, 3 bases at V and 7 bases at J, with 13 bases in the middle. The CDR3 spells CASSFGTRVEQYF. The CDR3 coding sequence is TGTGCCAGCAGTTTCGGGACTCGTGTGGAGCAGTACTTC.

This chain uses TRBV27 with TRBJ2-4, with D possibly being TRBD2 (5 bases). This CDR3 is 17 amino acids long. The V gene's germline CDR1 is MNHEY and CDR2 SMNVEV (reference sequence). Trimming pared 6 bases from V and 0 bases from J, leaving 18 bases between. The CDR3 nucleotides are TGTGCCAGCAGCCCGGTTGGACTTAGACTAGCCAAAAACATTCAGTACTTC. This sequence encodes CASSPVGLRLAKNIQYF.

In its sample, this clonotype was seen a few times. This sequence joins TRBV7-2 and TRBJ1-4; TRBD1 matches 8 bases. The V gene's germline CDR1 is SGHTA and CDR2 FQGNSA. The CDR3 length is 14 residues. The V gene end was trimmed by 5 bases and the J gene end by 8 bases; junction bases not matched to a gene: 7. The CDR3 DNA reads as TGTGCCAGCAGCACCAGGGGGCGCGGCGAAAAACTGTTTTTT. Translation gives CASSTRGRGEKLFF.

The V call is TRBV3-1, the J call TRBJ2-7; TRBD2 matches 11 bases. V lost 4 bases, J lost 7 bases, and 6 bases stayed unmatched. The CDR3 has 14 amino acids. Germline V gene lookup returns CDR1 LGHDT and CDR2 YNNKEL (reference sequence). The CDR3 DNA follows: TGTGCCAGCAGCCTTAGCGGGAGGGCGGAAGAGCAGTACTTC. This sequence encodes CASSLSGRAEEQYF.

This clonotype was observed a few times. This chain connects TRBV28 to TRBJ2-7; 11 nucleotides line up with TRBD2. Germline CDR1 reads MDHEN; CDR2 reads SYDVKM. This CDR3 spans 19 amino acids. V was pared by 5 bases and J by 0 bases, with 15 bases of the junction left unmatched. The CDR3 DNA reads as TGTGCCAGCAGTCCCCCCACTAGCGGGAGCCCCAGGAGCTCCTACGAGCAGTACTTC. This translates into CASSPPTSGSPRSSYEQYF.

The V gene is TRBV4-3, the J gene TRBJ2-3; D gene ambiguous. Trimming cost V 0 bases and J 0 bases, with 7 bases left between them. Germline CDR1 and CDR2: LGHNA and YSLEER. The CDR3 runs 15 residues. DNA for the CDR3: TGCGCCAGCAGCCAAGATAGGCGTAGCACAGATACGCAGTATTTT. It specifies CASSQDRRSTDTQYF.

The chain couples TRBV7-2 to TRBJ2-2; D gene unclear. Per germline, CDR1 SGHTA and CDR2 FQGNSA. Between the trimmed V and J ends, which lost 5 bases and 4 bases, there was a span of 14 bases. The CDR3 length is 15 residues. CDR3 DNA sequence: TGTGCCAGCAGCCTAAGAGGAGTTTCCACCGGGGAGCTGTTTTTT. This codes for CASSLRGVSTGELFF.

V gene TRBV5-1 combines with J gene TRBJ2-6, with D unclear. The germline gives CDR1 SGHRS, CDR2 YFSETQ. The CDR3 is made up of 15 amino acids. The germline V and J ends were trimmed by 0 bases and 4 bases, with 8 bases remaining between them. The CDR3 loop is CASSLARNGANVLTF. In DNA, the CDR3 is TGCGCCAGCAGCTTGGCCAGAAACGGGGCCAACGTCCTGACTTTC. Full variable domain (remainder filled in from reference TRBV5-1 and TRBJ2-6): KAGVTQTPRYLIKTRGQQVTLSCSPISGHRSVSWYQQTPGQGLQFLFEYFSETQRNKGNFPGRFSGRQFSNSRSEMNVSTLELGDSALYLCASSLARNGANVLTFGAGSRLTVL.

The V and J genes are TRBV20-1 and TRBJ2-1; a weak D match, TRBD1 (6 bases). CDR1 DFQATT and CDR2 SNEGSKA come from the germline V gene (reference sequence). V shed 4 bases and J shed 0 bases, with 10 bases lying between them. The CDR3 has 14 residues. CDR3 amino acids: CSAKGEFSYNEQFF. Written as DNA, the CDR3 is TGCAGTGCTAAGGGGGAATTCTCCTACAATGAGCAGTTCTTC.

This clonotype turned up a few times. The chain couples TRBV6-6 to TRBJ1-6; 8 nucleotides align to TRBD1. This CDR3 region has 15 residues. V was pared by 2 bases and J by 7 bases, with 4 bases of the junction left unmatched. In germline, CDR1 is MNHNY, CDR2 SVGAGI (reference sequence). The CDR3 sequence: CASSYQGAENSPLHF. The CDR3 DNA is TGTGCCAGCAGTTACCAGGGGGCAGAAAATTCACCCCTCCACTTT.

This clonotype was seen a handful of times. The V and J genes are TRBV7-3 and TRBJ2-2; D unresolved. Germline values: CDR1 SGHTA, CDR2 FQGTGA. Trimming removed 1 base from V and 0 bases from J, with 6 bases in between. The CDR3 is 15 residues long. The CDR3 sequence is CASSLNPSNTGELFF. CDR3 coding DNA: TGTGCCAGCAGCTTAAACCCCTCGAACACCGGGGAGCTGTTTTTT.

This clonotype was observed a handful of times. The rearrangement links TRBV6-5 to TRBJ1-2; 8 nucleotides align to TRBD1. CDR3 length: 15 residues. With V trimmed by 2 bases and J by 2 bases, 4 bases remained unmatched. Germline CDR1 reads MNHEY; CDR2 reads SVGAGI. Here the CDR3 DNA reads TGTGCCAGCAGTTACCGGGGACAGGCCAACTATGGCTACACCTTC. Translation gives CASSYRGQANYGYTF.

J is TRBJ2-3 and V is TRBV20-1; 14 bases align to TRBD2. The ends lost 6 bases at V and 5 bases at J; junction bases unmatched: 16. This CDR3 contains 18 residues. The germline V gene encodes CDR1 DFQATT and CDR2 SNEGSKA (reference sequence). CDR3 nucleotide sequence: TGCAGTGCCAGCCGCCGGCTGGGACTAGCGGGAGTGGGAGATACGCAGTATTTT. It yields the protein CSASRRLGLAGVGDTQYF.

CDR3 bases: TGTGCCAGCAGTGCGGGGCCCCAGCCCACCGGGGAGCTGTTTTTT. The encoded protein is CASSAGPQPTGELFF. The genes are TRBV11-3 and TRBJ2-2; weak D call: TRBD2 (6 bases). V gave up 6 bases and J gave up 4 bases, with 15 bases separating them. Germline V lookup: CDR1 SGHNT, CDR2 YENEEA. The CDR3 sequence is 15 residues long.

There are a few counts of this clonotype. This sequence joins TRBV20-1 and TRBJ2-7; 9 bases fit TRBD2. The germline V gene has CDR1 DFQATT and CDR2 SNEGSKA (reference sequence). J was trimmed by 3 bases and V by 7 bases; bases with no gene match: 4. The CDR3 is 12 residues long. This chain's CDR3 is CSGSSGIYEQYF. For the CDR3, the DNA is TGCAGTGGATCTAGCGGGATCTACGAGCAGTACTTC.